This T cell receptor beta chain emerged from a study of blood T cell repertoires in COVID-19. The CDR3 contains 18 residues. Germline assignment: CDR1 SGHRS and CDR2 YFSETQ. The ends lost 0 bases at V and 2 bases at J; junction bases unmatched: 11. Sequencing was performed with immunoSEQ multiplex PCR; in TCRdb, only in-frame clones are kept and a portion is missing. The data hold some 200,000 clones, with approximately 84% observed a single time. The specimen sequenced was peripheral blood. The rearrangement joins TRBV5-1 to TRBJ2-7; 10 bases align to TRBD2. The TCR was taken from a man older than 75 with acute or convalescent COVID-19. For the CDR3, the DNA is TGCGCCAGCAGCTTGGCTTCGGGACTAGCGAGTCAACCCTACGAGCAGTACTTC. As protein: CASSLASGLASQPYEQYF.